Below, 8 T cell receptor beta chains from the same sample are listed, as sequenced in a study of identifying expanded T cells in peripheral blood. Sequencing was performed with immunoSEQ multiplex PCR; in TCRdb, only in-frame clones are kept and a portion is missing. The table shows around 94,000 clones, with around 84% occurring only once. Sequenced: blood. The source of these receptors is a person aged 18 to 75 in good health.

This clone was recorded a few times. The rearrangement uses TRBV11-2 and TRBJ2-7; unclear D gene. The CDR3 totals 14 residues. CDR1 and CDR2 from the germline V gene are SGHAT and FQNNGV. Trimming left V 1 base short and J 0 bases short, with 7 bases between. As DNA, the CDR3 is TGTGCCAGCAGCTTAGGGGATCTCTCCTACGAGCAGTACTTC. Translating gives CASSLGDLSYEQYF.

Only a few counts were recorded for this clone. V and J are TRBV6-9 and TRBJ1-2, with 8 nucleotides matching TRBD1. Germline trimming cut 8 bases from V and 4 bases from J; bases unmatched to any gene: 18. The CDR3 length is 17 residues. Germline V gene data show CDR1 as MNHGY and CDR2 as SVAAGI. DNA for the CDR3: TGTGCCAGCCTCGCTCAGCCAGGGGGCGAGGTCGGCTATGGCTACACCTTC. Amino acid sequence: CASLAQPGGEVGYGYTF.

In its sample, this clone ranks as medium-sized. The genes are TRBV5-6 and TRBJ1-1, with a weak D call TRBD1 (5 bases). CDR1 is SGHDT and CDR2 is YYEEEE in the germline V gene. Trimming cost V 0 bases and J 0 bases, with 9 bases left between them. CDR3 length: 15 residues. CDR3 in DNA: TGTGCCAGCAGCTTGGAGGGGCGCATGAACACTGAAGCTTTCTTT. Translated, it gives CASSLEGRMNTEAFF.

The chain uses TRBV7-6 and TRBJ2-5, with D unresolved. Germline V gene sequence: CDR1 SGHVS, CDR2 FNYEAQ. The CDR3 covers 12 residues. Between the trimmed V and J ends, which lost 2 bases and 7 bases, there was a span of 8 bases. The CDR3 bases are TGTGCCAGCAGCTTACCGAAGGGGACCCAGTACTTC. Protein: CASSLPKGTQYF.

The table lists this clone with a few counts. The chain has TRBV15 and TRBJ1-1, with D perhaps TRBD1 (6 bases). CDR1 and CDR2 from the germline V gene are LNHNV and YYDKDF (reference sequence). The CDR3 spans 14 residues. The V and J ends lost 0 bases and 7 bases respectively, with 12 bases between them. Here the CDR3 DNA reads TGTGCCACCAGCAGAGATCGAGGGACACGTGAAGCTTTCTTT. Protein: CATSRDRGTREAFF.

The chain joins TRBV12-5 to TRBJ2-5; 11 positions agree with TRBD2. The CDR3 totals 15 residues. Germline lookup yields CDR1 LGHNT and CDR2 FRNRAP. Trimming cost V 1 base and J 2 bases; bases outside gene matches: 0. CDR3 sequence: CASGLGLAGQETQYF. CDR3 coding DNA: TGTGCTAGTGGTTTGGGACTAGCGGGGCAAGAGACCCAGTACTTC.

J is TRBJ1-1 and V is TRBV5-1; possibly TRBD1 for D (5 bases). Germline CDR1 SGHRS, CDR2 YFSETQ. V shed 5 bases and J shed 5 bases, with 10 bases lying between them. The CDR3 covers 12 residues. The CDR3 spells CASRGEDTEAFF. In DNA, the CDR3 is TGCGCCAGCAGAGGGGAGGATACTGAAGCTTTCTTT.

The V call is TRBV27, the J call TRBJ2-7; the D gene could be TRBD1 or TRBD2 (5 bases each). Per germline, CDR1 MNHEY and CDR2 SMNVEV (reference sequence). The CDR3 runs 14 residues. Trimming pared 2 bases from V and 2 bases from J, leaving 10 bases between. The CDR3: CASSLRDGTYEQYF. Written as DNA, the CDR3 is TGTGCCAGCAGTTTACGGGACGGTACCTACGAGCAGTACTTC.